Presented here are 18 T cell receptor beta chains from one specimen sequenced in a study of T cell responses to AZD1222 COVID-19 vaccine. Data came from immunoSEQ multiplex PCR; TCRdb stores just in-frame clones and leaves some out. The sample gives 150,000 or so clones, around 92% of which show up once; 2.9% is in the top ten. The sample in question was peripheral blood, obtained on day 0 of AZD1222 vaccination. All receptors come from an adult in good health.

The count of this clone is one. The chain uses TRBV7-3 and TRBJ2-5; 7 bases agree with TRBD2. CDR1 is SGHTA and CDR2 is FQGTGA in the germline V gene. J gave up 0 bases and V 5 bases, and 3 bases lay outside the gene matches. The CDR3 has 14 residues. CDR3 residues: CASSPGGNQETQYF. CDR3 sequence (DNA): TGTGCCAGCAGCCCGGGGGGTAACCAAGAGACCCAGTACTTC.

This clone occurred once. DNA of the CDR3: TGTGCCAGTAGTAAAGTTTTAAACCAAGAGACCCAGTACTTC. Translation gives CASSKVLNQETQYF. The gene calls are TRBV19 and TRBJ2-5; D is uncertain. CDR3 length: 14 residues. The germline V gene has CDR1 LNHDA and CDR2 SQIVND (reference sequence). V was trimmed by 4 bases and J by 0 bases, leaving 9 bases between them.

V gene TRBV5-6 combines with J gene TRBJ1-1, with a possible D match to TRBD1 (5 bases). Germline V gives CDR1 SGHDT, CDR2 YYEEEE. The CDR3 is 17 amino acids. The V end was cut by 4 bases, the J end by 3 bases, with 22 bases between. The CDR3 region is CASSGRDLYSGYTEAFF. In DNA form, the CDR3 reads TGTGCCAGCAGCGGCCGGGACCTATATTCCGGGTACACTGAAGCTTTCTTT.

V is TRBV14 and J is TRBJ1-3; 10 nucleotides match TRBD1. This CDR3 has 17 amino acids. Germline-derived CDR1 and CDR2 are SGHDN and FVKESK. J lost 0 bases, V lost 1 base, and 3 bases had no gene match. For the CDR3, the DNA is TGTGCCAGCAGCCAAGGGGGACAGGGGACCTCTGGAAACACCATATATTTT. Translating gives CASSQGGQGTSGNTIYF.

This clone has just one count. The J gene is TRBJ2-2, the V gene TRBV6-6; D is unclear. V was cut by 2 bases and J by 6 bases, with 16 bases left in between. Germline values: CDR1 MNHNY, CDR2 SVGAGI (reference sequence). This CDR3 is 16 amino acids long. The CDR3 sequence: CASSYTSRPNPGELFF. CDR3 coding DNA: TGTGCCAGCAGTTACACGTCTAGGCCTAACCCCGGGGAGCTGTTTTTT.

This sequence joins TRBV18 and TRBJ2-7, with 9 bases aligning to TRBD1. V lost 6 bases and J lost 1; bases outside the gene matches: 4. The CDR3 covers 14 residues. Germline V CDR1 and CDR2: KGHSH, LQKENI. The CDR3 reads CASSRDRASYEQYF. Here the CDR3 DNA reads TGTGCCAGCTCCCGGGACAGGGCATCCTACGAGCAGTACTTC. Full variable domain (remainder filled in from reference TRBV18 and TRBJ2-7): NAGVMQNPRHLVRRRGQEARLRCSPMKGHSHVYWYRQLPEEGLKFMVYLQKENIIDESGMPKERFSAEFPKEGPSILRIQQVVRGDSAAYFCASSRDRASYEQYFGPGTRLTVT.

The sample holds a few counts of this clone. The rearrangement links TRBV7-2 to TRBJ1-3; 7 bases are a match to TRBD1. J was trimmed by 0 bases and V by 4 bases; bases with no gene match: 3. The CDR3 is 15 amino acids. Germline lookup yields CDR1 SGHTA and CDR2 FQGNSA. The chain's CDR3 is CASSSTGHSGNTIYF. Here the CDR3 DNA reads TGTGCCAGCAGCTCGACAGGGCACTCTGGAAACACCATATATTTT. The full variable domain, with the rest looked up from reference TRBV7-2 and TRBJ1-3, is GAGVSQSPSNKVTEKGKDVELRCDPISGHTALYWYRQSLGQGLEFLIYFQGNSAPDKSGLPSDRFSAERTGGSVSTLTIQRTQQEDSAVYLCASSSTGHSGNTIYFGEGSWLTVV.

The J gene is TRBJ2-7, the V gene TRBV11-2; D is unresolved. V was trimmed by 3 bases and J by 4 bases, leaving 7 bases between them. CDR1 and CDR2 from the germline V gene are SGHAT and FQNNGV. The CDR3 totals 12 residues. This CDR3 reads CASSFTIYEQYF. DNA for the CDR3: TGTGCCAGCAGCTTTACTATTTACGAGCAGTACTTC.

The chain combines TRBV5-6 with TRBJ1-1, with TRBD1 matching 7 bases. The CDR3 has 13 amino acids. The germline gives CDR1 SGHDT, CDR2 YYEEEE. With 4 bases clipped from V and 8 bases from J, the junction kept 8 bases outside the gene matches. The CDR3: CASSPGTVEEAFF. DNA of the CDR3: TGTGCCAGCAGCCCGGGGACAGTAGAAGAAGCTTTCTTT.

The CDR3 nucleotides are TGTGCCAGCAGCGGAGACAGGGGACTTAATGAAAAACTGTTTTTT. The encoded protein is CASSGDRGLNEKLFF. V and J are TRBV9 and TRBJ1-4; 8 nucleotides align to TRBD1. J gave up 4 bases and V 3 bases, and 5 bases lay outside the gene matches. The germline V gene has CDR1 SGDLS and CDR2 YYNGEE. The CDR3 runs to 15 residues.

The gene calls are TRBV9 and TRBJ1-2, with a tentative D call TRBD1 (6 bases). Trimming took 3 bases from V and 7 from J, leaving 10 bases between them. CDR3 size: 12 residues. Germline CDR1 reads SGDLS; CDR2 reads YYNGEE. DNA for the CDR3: TGTGCCAGCAGCGCCACAGGGTCTGGCTACACCTTC. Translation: CASSATGSGYTF.

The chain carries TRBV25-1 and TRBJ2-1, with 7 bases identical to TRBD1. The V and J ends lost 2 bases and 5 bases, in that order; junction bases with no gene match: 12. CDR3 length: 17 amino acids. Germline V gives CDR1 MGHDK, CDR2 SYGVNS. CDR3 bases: TGTGCCAGCAGTGAAACAAGGGTAGAGGGGACAGACAATGAGCAGTTCTTC. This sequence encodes CASSETRVEGTDNEQFF.

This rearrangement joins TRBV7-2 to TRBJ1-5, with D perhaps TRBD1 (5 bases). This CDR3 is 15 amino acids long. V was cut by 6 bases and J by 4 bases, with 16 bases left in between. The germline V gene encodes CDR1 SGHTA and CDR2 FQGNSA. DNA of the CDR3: TGTGCCAGCAGATCCCGGGACTCATCGAATCAGCCCCAGCATTTT. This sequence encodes CASRSRDSSNQPQHF.

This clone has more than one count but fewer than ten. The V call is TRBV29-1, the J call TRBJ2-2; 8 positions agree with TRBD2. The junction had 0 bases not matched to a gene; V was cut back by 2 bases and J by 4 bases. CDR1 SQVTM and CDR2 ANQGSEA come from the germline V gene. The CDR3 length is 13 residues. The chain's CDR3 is CSVELAGTGELFF. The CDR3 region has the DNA TGCAGCGTTGAACTAGCGGGCACCGGGGAGCTGTTTTTT.

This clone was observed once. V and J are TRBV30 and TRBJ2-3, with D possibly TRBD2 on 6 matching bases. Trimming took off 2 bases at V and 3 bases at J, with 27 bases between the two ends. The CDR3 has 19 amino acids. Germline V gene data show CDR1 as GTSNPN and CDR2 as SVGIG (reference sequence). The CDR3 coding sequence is TGTGCCTGGAGTTTTGGGGGGAGATGGGAACGGGCCAGGACAGATACGCAGTATTTT. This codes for CAWSFGGRWERARTDTQYF.

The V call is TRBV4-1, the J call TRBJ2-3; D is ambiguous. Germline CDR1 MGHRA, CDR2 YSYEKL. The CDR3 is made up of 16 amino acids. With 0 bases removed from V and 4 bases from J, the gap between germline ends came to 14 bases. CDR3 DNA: TGCGCCAGCAGCCAAGAGATACAGAACAAGGCAGATACGCAGTATTTT. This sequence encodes CASSQEIQNKADTQYF.

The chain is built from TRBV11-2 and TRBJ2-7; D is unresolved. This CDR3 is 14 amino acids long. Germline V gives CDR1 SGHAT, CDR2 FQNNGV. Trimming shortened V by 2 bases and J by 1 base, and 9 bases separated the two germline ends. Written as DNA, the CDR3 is TGTGCCAGCAGCTTACAGGCCAGATCCTACGAGCAGTACTTC. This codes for CASSLQARSYEQYF. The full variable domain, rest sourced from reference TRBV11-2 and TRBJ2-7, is EAGVAQSPRYKIIEKRQSVAFWCNPISGHATLYWYQQILGQGPKLLIQFQNNGVVDDSQLPKDRFSAERLKGVDSTLKIQPAKLEDSAVYLCASSLQARSYEQYFGPGTRLTVT.

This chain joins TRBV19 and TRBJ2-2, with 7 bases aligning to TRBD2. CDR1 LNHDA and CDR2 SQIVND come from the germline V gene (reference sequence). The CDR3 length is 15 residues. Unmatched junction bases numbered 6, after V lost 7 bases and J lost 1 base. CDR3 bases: TGTGCCAGTAACGGAGGGAGGGTGAACACCGGGGAGCTGTTTTTT. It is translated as CASNGGRVNTGELFF.